Below, 14 T cell receptor beta chains from the same sample are listed, as sequenced in a study of cytomegalovirus exposure and HLA in healthy donors. In the PCR, 60 Vbeta and 13 Jbeta primers were used. Sequenced by immunoSEQ multiplex PCR; TCRdb stores in-frame clones only, minus some. The sample has some 170,000 clones, approximately 80% seen once. The sample taken for sequencing was PBMCs. The receptors here all came from a woman between 25 and 40 years old in good health and CMV-seronegative.

This clone was seen only once. V gene TRBV4-1 combines with J gene TRBJ2-1; a weak D match, TRBD1 (6 bases). Germline V gene sequence: CDR1 MGHRA, CDR2 YSYEKL. The CDR3 loop spans 14 amino acids. Trimming shortened V by 4 bases and J by 8 bases, and 15 bases separated the two germline ends. CDR3 loop: CASSRATGMDEQFF. The CDR3 nucleotides are TGCGCCAGCAGCCGCGCCACAGGGATGGATGAGCAGTTCTTC.

Comment on this clone: Within the sample, other DNA sequences also encode this same CDR3. The V and J genes are TRBV19 and TRBJ1-5; 8 nucleotides align to TRBD1. Germline V gene lookup returns CDR1 LNHDA and CDR2 SQIVND (reference sequence). V shed 4 bases and J 4 bases; nucleotides not matched to a gene: 3. The CDR3 covers 14 residues. In DNA, the CDR3 is TGTGCCAGTAGTACTACAGGGGGTAATCAGCCCCAGCATTTT. Translating it yields CASSTTGGNQPQHF. The full variable domain, with the rest looked up from reference TRBV19 and TRBJ1-5, is DGGITQSPKYLFRKEGQNVTLSCEQNLNHDAMYWYRQDPGQGLRLIYYSQIVNDFQKGDIAEGYSVSREKKESFPLTVTSAQKNPTAFYLCASSTTGGNQPQHFGDGTRLSIL.

The rearrangement joins TRBV6-5 to TRBJ1-6; the D gene is possibly TRBD1 (5 bases). The CDR3 is 13 amino acids. Trimming pared 7 bases from V and 4 bases from J, leaving 8 bases between. Germline V lookup: CDR1 MNHEY, CDR2 SVGAGI. The CDR3 sequence is CASMAGYNSPLHF. The DNA of the CDR3 is TGTGCCAGCATGGCAGGGTATAATTCACCCCTCCACTTT.

The chain is built from TRBV5-1 and TRBJ2-5; weak D call: TRBD1 (6 bases). The germline CDR1 and CDR2 sequences are SGHRS and YFSETQ. V lost 3 bases and J 2 bases, leaving 17 bases between the germline ends. The CDR3 has 16 residues. The CDR3: CASSSPGDFLQETQYF. The CDR3 DNA sequence: TGCGCCAGCAGCTCACCAGGGGATTTCTTACAAGAGACCCAGTACTTC.

The chain recombines TRBV5-3 with TRBJ2-7, with D possibly TRBD1 on 5 matching bases. TRBV5-3 falls under the ORF class, with uncertain function. V was trimmed by 4 bases and J by 4 bases, leaving 21 bases between them. The CDR3 contains 16 residues. The DNA for the CDR3 is TGTGCCAGAAGCCGTGCGCAGGGCAGAACCCTGTACGAGCAGTACTTC. This gives the protein CARSRAQGRTLYEQYF.

This clone was counted once. V and J are TRBV7-9 and TRBJ2-5; D call uncertain. V dropped 6 bases and J dropped 9 bases, with 14 bases sitting between them. This CDR3 spans 12 amino acids. Germline-derived CDR1 and CDR2 are SEHNR and FQNEAQ (reference sequence). CDR3 protein: CASSDSPRAQYF. The CDR3 DNA sequence: TGTGCCAGCAGTGACTCGCCTAGAGCCCAGTACTTC.

This rearrangement joins TRBV5-1 to TRBJ2-1; 9 bases are shared with TRBD2. CDR1 is SGHRS and CDR2 is YFSETQ in the germline V gene. V trimming: 4 bases; J trimming: 3 bases; junction bases outside the gene matches: 20. The CDR3 spans 20 residues. This CDR3 is CASSPGSAIRGAGGYNEQFF. The DNA for the CDR3 is TGCGCCAGCAGCCCCGGTTCGGCCATCAGGGGAGCGGGGGGCTACAATGAGCAGTTCTTC.

This clone was found once. The V call is TRBV28, the J call TRBJ2-6, with no clear D. Germline V gene data show CDR1 as MDHEN and CDR2 as SYDVKM. The CDR3 spans 13 residues. Deletions cut 6 bases from V and 0 bases from J, with 3 bases between. The CDR3, as DNA: TGTGCCAGCAGCCTCTCTGGGGCCAACGTCCTGACTTTC. Translating gives CASSLSGANVLTF.

The chain uses TRBV7-9 and TRBJ1-1; D remains ambiguous. Trimming shortened V by 4 bases and J by 0 bases, and 9 bases separated the two germline ends. The CDR3 extends over 14 amino acids. Germline CDR1 is SEHNR and CDR2 is FQNEAQ (reference sequence). This CDR3 reads CASSSDTVNTEAFF. Here the CDR3 DNA reads TGTGCCAGCAGCTCAGACACAGTGAACACTGAAGCTTTCTTT.

The rearrangement links TRBV10-3 to TRBJ2-3; 7 bases line up with TRBD2. Trimming removed 10 bases from V and 1 base from J; junction bases left unmatched: 11. The CDR3 is made up of 15 amino acids. CDR1 and CDR2 from the germline V gene are ENHRY and SYGVKD. The CDR3 protein is CATLGGDGGTDTQYF. The CDR3 DNA reads as TGTGCCACCCTGGGAGGGGACGGAGGCACAGATACGCAGTATTTT.

This chain joins TRBV6-6 and TRBJ1-5; D is perhaps TRBD1 (6 bases). The CDR3 spans 15 residues. Trimming cost V 2 bases and J 2 bases, with 10 bases left between them. Per the germline V gene, CDR1 is MNHNY and CDR2 is SVGAGI (reference sequence). CDR3 in DNA: TGTGCCAGCAGTTACAGGGGGAATGGCAATCAGCCCCAGCATTTT. Amino acid sequence: CASSYRGNGNQPQHF.

The chain is built from TRBV5-1 and TRBJ2-5, with D possibly TRBD1 on 5 matching bases. This CDR3 comprises 14 residues. V was shortened by 7 bases and J by 1 base, with 14 bases between the two germline ends. Germline V gene data show CDR1 as SGHRS and CDR2 as YFSETQ. CDR3: CASERGPRQETQYF. Here the CDR3 DNA reads TGCGCCAGCGAAAGGGGCCCCCGCCAAGAGACCCAGTACTTC.

This chain connects TRBV6-1 to TRBJ2-7; 9 positions agree with TRBD2. V shed 7 bases and J 1 base; nucleotides not matched to a gene: 5. The CDR3 runs to 14 residues. Germline CDR1 is MNHNS and CDR2 is SASEGT. The CDR3 DNA follows: TGTGCCAGCACCTTCCTAGCGGGATCCTACGAGCAGTACTTC. Its protein is CASTFLAGSYEQYF.

The chain has TRBV28 and TRBJ2-7; TRBD1 aligns across 7 bases. Germline CDR1 and CDR2: MDHEN and SYDVKM. The CDR3 consists of 16 residues. J gave up 0 bases and V 5 bases, and 10 bases lay outside the gene matches. For the CDR3, the DNA is TGTGCCAGCAGTACAAGGACAGGAAGCATCTCCTACGAGCAGTACTTC. Translating it yields CASSTRTGSISYEQYF.